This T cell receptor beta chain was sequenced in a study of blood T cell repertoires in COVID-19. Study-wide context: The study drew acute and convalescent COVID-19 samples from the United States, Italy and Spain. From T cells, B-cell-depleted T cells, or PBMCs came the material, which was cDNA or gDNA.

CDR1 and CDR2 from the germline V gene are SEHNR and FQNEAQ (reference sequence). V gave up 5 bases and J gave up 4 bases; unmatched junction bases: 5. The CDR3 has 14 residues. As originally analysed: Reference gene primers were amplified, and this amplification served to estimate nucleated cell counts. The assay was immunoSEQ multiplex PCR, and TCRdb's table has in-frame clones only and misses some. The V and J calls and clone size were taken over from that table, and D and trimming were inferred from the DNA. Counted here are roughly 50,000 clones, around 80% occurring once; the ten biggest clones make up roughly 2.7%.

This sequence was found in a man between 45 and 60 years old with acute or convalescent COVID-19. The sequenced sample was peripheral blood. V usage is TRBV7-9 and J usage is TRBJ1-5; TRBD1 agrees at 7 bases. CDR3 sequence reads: CASSQGGLNQPQHF. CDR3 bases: TGTGCCAGCAGCCAGGGGGGTCTAAATCAGCCCCAGCATTTT.